This TCR beta chain was identified during a study of blood T cell repertoires in COVID-19. The V end lost 1 base, the J end lost 5 bases, and 8 bases lay between the germline ends. The CDR3 loop spans 13 amino acids. Germline V gene data show CDR1 as LNHDA and CDR2 as SQIVND (reference sequence). In the original workflow: The assay estimated nucleated cells by amplifying reference gene primers. The table came from immunoSEQ multiplex PCR; TCRdb's copy has only in-frame clones and leaves some out. V and J calls plus clone size are reproduced from that table; the DNA served to infer D and trimming. The table shows 200,000 to 300,000 clones, with 75% to 90% occurring only once.

V gene TRBV19 combines with J gene TRBJ1-2; D ambiguous. The origin of this receptor is an older woman with active or convalescent COVID-19. The sequenced sample was peripheral blood. The CDR3 coding sequence is TGTGCCAGTAGTATAGGCGGGGAATATGGCTACACCTTC. Residues: CASSIGGEYGYTF.